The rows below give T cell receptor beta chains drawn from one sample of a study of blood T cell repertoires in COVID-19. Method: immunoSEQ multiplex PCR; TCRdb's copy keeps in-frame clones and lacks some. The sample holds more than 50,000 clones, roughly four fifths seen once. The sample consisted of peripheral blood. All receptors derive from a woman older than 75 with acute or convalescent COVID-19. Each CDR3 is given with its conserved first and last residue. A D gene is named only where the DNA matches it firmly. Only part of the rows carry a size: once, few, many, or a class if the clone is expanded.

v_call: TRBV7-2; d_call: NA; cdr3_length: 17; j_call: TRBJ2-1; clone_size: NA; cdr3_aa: CASSRWDGGWGGNEQFF; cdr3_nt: TGTGCCAGCAGCCGTTGGGACGGCGGGTGGGGAGGCAATGAGCAGTTCTTC
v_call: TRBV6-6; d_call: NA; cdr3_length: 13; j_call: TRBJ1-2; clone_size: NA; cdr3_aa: CASSPDTNYGYTF; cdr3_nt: TGTGCCAGCAGTCCCGACACGAACTATGGCTACACCTTC
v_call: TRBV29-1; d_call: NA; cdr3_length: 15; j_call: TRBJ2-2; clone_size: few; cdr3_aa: CSVEWHHRNTGELFF; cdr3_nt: TGCAGCGTTGAATGGCACCACCGGAACACCGGGGAGCTGTTTTTT
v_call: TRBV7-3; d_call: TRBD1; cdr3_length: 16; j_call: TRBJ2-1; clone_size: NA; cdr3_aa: CASSLEPGQGANEQFF; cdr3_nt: TGTGCCAGCAGCTTAGAACCGGGACAGGGGGCGAATGAGCAGTTCTTC
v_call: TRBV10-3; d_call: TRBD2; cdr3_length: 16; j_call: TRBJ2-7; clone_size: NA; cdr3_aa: CAISESGGGPSYEQYF; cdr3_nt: TGTGCCATCAGTGAGTCTGGCGGGGGTCCTTCCTACGAGCAGTACTTC
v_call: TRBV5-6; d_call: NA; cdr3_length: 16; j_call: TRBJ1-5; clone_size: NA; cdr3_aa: CASSLAAGTGNQPQHF; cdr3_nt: TGTGCCAGCAGCTTGGCTGCGGGGACTGGCAATCAGCCCCAGCATTTT
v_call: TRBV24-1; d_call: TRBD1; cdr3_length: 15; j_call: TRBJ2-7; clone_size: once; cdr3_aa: CATSGPDRGTYEQYF; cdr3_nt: TGTGCCACCAGTGGGCCGGACAGGGGCACCTACGAGCAGTACTTC
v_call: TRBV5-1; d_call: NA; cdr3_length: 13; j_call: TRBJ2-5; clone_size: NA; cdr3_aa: CASSLDSQETQYF; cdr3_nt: TGCGCCAGCAGCTTGGACAGCCAAGAGACCCAGTACTTC
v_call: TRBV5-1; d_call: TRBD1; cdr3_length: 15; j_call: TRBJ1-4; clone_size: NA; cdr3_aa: CASSYLQGAREKLFF; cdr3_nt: TGCGCCAGCAGTTATCTACAGGGGGCGAGGGAAAAACTGTTTTTT
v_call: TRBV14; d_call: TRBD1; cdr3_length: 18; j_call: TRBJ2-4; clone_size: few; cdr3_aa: CASSQGRLWQGVKNIQYF; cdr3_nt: TGTGCCAGCAGCCAAGGAAGGCTCTGGCAGGGGGTAAAAAACATTCAGTACTTC
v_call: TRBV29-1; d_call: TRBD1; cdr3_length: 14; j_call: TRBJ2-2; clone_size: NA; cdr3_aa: CSVPGTANTGELFF; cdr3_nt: TGCAGCGTTCCCGGGACAGCCAACACCGGGGAGCTGTTTTTT
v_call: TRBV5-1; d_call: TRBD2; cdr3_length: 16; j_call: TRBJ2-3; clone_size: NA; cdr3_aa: CASSSDPSGSGDTQYF; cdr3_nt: TGCGCCAGCAGCTCGGATCCTAGCGGGAGTGGGGATACGCAGTATTTT
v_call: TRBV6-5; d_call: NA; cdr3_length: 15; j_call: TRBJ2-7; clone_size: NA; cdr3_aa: CASTEGGASSYEQYF; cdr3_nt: TGTGCCAGCACCGAGGGAGGAGCGAGCTCCTACGAGCAGTACTTC
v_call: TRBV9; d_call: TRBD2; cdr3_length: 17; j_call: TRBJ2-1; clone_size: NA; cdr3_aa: CASSVSGSRTSGNEQFF; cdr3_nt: TGTGCCAGCAGCGTAAGCGGTAGCAGGACTAGCGGGAACGAGCAGTTCTTC
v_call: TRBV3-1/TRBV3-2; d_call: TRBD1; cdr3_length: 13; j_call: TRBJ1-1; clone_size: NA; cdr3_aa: CASRGQANTEAFF; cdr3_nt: TGTGCCAGCAGGGGACAGGCGAACACTGAAGCTTTCTTT
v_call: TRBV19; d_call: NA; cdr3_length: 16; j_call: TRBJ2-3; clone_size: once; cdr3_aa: CASSDQGRLGTDTQYF; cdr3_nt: TGTGCCAGTAGTGACCAGGGCCGATTGGGCACAGATACGCAGTATTTT
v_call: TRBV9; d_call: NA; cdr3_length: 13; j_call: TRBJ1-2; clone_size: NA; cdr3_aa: CASRPGQTGGYTF; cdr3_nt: TGTGCCAGCAGACCGGGACAAACTGGTGGCTACACCTTC
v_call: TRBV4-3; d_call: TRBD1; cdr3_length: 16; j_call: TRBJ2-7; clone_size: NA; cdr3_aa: CASSQGGQGGLEEQYF; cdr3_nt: TGCGCCAGCAGCCAGGGTGGACAGGGCGGGCTGGAGGAGCAGTACTTC
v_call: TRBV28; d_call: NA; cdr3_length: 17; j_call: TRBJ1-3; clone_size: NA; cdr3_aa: CASSYSPPGVAGNTIYF; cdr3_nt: TGTGCCAGCAGTTACTCCCCCCCAGGGGTGGCTGGAAACACCATATATTTT
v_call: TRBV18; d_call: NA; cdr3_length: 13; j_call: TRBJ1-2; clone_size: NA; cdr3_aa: CASSPAENYGYTF; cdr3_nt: TGTGCCAGCTCACCAGCAGAAAACTATGGCTACACCTTC
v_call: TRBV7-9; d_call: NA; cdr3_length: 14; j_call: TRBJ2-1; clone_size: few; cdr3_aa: CASSLETRVDEQFF; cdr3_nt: TGTGCCAGCAGCCTCGAGACTAGAGTCGATGAGCAGTTCTTC
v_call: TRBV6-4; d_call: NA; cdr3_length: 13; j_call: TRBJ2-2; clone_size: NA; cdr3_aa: CASSGGDTGELFF; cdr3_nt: TGTGCCAGCAGCGGCGGTGACACCGGGGAGCTGTTTTTT
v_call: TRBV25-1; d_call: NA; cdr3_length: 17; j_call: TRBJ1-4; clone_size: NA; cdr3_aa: CASSEYNGGGHDEKLFF; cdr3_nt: TGTGCCAGCAGTGAATACAATGGCGGGGGGCACGATGAAAAACTGTTTTTT
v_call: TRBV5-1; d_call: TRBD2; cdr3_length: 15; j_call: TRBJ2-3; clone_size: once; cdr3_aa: CASSSTAGRTDTQYF; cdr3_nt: TGCGCCAGCAGCTCAACAGCGGGACGCACAGATACGCAGTATTTT
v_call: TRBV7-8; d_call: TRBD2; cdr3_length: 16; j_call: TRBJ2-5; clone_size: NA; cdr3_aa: CASSLDGGRAGETQYF; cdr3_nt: TGTGCCAGCAGCTTAGACGGCGGGAGGGCGGGGGAGACCCAGTACTTC
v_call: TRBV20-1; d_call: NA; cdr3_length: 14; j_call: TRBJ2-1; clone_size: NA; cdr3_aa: CSASSGSSYNEQFF; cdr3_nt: TGCAGTGCTAGTTCTGGGAGCTCCTACAATGAGCAGTTCTTC
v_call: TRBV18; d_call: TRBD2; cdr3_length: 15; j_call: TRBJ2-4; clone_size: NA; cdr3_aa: CASSPPGEGRDIQYF; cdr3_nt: TGTGCCAGCTCACCACCGGGGGAGGGACGGGACATTCAGTACTTC
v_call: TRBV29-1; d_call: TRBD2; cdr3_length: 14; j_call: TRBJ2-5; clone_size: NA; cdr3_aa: CSVAIAGPQETQYF; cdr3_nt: TGCAGCGTTGCGATAGCGGGGCCACAAGAGACCCAGTACTTC
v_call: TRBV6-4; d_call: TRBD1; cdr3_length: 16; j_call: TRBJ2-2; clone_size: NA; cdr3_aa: CASSPGQGDWTGELFF; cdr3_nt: TGTGCCAGCAGCCCCGGTCAGGGGGATTGGACCGGGGAGCTGTTTTTT
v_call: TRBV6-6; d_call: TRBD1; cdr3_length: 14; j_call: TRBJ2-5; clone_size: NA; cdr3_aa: CASSLGQGAETQYF; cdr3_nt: TGTGCCAGCAGTTTGGGACAGGGGGCCGAGACCCAGTACTTC
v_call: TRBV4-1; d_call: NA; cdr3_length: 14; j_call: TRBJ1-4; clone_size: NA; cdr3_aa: CASSQAVRGEKLFF; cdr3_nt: TGCGCCAGCAGCCAGGCAGTTAGGGGGGAAAAACTGTTTTTT
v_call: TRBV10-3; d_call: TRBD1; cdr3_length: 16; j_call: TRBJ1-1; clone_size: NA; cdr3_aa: CAISGTGGTSNTEAFF; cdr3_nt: TGTGCCATCAGTGGGACAGGGGGCACCTCGAACACTGAAGCTTTCTTT
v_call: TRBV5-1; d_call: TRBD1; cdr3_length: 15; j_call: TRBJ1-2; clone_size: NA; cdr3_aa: CASSWGQGVAYGYTF; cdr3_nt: TGCGCCAGCAGCTGGGGACAGGGGGTCGCCTATGGCTACACCTTC
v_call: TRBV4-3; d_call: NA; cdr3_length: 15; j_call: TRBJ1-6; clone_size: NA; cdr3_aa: CASSQSWTNNSPLHF; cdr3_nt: TGCGCCAGCAGCCAGTCGTGGACAAATAATTCACCCCTCCACTTT
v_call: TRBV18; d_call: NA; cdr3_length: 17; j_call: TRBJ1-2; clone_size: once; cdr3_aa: CASSQQIRGIENYGYTF; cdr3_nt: TGTGCCAGCTCACAGCAAATCCGCGGGATAGAGAACTATGGCTACACCTTC
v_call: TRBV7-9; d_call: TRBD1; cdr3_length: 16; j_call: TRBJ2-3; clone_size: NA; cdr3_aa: CASSLGGDRATDTQYF; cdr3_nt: TGTGCCAGCAGCTTAGGCGGGGACAGGGCCACAGATACGCAGTATTTT
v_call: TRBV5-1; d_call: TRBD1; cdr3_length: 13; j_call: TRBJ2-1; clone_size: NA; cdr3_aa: CASTRTGSDEQFF; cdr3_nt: TGCGCCAGCACCAGGACAGGGTCTGATGAGCAGTTCTTC
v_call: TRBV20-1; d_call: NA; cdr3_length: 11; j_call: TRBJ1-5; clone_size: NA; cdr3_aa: CSARGEGPQHF; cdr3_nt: TGCAGTGCTAGGGGGGAGGGTCCTCAGCATTTT
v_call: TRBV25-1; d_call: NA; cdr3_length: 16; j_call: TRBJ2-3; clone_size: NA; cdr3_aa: CASASRRDWGTDTQYF; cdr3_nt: TGTGCCAGTGCCTCTCGCCGGGACTGGGGCACAGATACGCAGTATTTT
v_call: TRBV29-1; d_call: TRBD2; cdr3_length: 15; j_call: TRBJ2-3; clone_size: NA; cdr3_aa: CSVESTSGRLDTQYF; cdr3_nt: TGCAGCGTTGAATCAACTAGCGGGAGGTTAGATACGCAGTATTTT
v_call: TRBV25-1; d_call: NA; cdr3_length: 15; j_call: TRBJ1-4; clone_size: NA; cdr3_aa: CASSRGGIANEKLFF; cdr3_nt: TGTGCCAGCAGTCGGGGAGGGATCGCTAATGAAAAACTGTTTTTT